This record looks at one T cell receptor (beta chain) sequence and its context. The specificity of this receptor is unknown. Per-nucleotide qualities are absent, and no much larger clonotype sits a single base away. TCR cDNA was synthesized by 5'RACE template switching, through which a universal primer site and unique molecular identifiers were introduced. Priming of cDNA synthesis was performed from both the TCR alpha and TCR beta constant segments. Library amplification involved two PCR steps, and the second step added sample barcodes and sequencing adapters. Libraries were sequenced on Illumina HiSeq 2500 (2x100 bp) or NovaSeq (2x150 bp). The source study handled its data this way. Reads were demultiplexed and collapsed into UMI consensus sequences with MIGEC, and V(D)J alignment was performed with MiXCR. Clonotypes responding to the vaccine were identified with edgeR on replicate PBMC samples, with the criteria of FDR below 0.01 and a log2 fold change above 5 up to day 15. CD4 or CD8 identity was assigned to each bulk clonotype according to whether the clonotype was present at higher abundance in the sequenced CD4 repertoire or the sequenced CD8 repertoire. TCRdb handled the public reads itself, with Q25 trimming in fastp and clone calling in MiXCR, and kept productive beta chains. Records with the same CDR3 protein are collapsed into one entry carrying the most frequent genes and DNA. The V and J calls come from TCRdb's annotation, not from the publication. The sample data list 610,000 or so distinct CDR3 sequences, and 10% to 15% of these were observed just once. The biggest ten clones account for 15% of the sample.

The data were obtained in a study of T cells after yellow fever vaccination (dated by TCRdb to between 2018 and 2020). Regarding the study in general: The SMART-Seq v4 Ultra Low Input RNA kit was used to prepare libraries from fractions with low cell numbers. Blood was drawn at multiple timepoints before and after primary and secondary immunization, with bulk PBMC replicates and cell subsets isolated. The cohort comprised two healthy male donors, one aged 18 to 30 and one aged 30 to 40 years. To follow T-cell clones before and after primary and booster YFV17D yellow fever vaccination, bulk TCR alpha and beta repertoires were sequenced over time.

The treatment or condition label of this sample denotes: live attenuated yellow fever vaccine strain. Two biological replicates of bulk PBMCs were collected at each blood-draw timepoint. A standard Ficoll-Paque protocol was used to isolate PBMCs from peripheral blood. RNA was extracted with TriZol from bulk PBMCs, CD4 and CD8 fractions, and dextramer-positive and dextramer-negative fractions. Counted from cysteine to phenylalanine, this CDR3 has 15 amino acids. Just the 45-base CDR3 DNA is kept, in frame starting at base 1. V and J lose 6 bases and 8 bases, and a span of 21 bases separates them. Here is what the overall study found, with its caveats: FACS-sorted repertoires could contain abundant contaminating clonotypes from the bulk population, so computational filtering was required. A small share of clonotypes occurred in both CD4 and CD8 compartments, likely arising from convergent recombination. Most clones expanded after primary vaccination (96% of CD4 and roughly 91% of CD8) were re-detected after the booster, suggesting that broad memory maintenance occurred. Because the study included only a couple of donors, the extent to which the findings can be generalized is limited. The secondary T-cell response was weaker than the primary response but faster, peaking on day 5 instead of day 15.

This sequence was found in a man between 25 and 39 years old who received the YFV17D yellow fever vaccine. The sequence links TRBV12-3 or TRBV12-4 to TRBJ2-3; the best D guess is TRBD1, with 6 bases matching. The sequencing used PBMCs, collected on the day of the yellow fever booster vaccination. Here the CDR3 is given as CASSLGADRDGTQYF. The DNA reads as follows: TGTGCCAGCAGCTTGGGGGCAGATCGAGATGGTACGCAGTATTTT.